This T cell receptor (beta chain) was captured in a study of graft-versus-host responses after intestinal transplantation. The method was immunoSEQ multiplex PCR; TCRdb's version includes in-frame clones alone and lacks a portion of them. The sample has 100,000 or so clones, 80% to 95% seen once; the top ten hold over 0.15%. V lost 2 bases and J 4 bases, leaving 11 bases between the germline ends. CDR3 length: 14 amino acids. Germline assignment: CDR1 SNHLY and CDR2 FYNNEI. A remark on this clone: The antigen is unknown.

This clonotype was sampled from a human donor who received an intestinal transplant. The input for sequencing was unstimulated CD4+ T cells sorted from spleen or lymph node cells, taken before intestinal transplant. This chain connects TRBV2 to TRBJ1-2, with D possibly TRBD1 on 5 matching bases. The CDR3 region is CASSEFQGAYGYTF. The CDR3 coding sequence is TGTGCCAGCAGTGAATTCCAGGGCGCCTATGGCTACACCTTC.